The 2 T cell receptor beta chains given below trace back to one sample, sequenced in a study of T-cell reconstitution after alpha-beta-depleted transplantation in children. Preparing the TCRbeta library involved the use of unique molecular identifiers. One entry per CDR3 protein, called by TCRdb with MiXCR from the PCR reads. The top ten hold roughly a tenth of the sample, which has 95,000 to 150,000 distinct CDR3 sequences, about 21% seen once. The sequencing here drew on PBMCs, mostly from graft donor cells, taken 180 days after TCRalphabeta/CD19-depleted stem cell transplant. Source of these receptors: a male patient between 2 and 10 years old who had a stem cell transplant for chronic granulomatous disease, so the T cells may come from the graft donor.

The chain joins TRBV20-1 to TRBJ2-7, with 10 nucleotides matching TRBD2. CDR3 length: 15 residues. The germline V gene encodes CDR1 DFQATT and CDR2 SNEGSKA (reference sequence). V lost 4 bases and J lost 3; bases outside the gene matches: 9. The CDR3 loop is CSATQRSGRSYEQYF. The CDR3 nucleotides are TGCAGTGCTACCCAGCGTAGCGGGAGGAGCTACGAGCAGTACTTC.

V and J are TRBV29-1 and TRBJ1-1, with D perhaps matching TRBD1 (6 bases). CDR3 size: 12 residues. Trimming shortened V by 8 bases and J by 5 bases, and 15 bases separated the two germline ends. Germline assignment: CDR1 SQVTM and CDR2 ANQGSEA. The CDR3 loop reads CSITTGWTEAFF. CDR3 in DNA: TGCAGCATTACTACAGGGTGGACTGAAGCTTTCTTT.